This T cell receptor beta chain was captured in a study of shared clonotypes between healthy human individuals. With V trimmed by 5 bases and J by 4 bases, 6 bases remained unmatched. Germline CDR1 and CDR2: GTSNPN and SVGIG (reference sequence). There are 13 residues in the CDR3. TCRdb keeps only in-frame clones here, not all; method: immunoSEQ multiplex PCR. The sample shows a few hundred thousand clones, about 80% of them seen only once. What was sequenced was PBMCs. The origin of this receptor is a woman aged 40 to 55 in good health. Some clones in this sample may be carry-over from other donors' samples. The V gene is TRBV30, the J gene TRBJ2-5; 8 bases line up with TRBD2. CDR3 in DNA: TGTGCCTGGGGCCTGGCGGGAGGAGAGACCCAGTACTTC. Encoded protein: CAWGLAGGETQYF.